This paragraph covers one T cell receptor beta chain sequence. This clonotype was observed once. Its binding antigen is unknown. The input lacks base qualities; no much larger clone sits a single base away. One read alone provides weak support. This record belongs to a study of response to subunit inactivated influenza vaccine (dated by TCRdb to the late 2010s). The study in broad terms: Deep quantitative profiling of the T cell receptor repertoire was used in the study to follow responses to a trivalent subunit inactivated influenza vaccine. The full study reports these points: The authors suggested that each seasonal influenza vaccination may recruit only a limited number of new T cells.

The library was produced with RT-PCR. The sequencing machine was an Illumina HiSeq 2500. The public reads were quality trimmed at Q25 with fastp and then assembled into clones with MiXCR by TCRdb, keeping productive beta chains. Each record represents a unique CDR3 protein, reported with the most common genes and DNA among its rows. This sample is represented by 450,000 to 600,000 distinct CDR3 sequences; 16% of them were singletons. Less than 4% of the sample is taken by the ten largest. The CDR3 measures 14 amino acids from cysteine to phenylalanine. Only the CDR3 portion is preserved as DNA: 42 bases, with reading frame beginning at the first base. The germline ends are 18 bases apart after V is trimmed by 6 bases and J by 9 bases. From a lookup of the germline V gene, CDR1 and CDR2 are SGHTA and FQGNSA.

Here the sequenced sample was CD4+ T cells sorted from PBMCs, taken less than 25 months after vaccination. This TCR was sampled from a man aged 50-75 years who received an inactivated influenza vaccine. Donor details come from another sample of the same person, matched by shared clones. The rearranged segments are TRBV7-2 and TRBJ2-1; perhaps TRBD1 is the D gene, with 7 bases matching. The sequenced DNA: TGTGCCAGCAGTTGGGGACTGGGGACAGTTGAGCAGTTCTTC. This is translated as CASSWGLGTVEQFF.